The next 18 T cell receptor beta chains were all read from a single sample in a study of regulatory T cells in long-lasting Graves disease. The time point here: newly diagnosed GD, antithyroid drugs for less than 3 months. The TCR library used RNA extracted from PBMCs. Arm-PCR of CDR3 regions and iRepertoire HTBI primers were used to build TCR beta libraries. TCRdb independently ran MiXCR on the multiplex PCR reads; one entry per CDR3 protein. Of about 540,000 distinct CDR3 sequences listed, less than 15% are singletons. The same data also contributed to another study, on T cells in Graves' hyperthyroidism and ophthalmopathy.

Sequencing was performed on peripheral blood mononuclear cells (PBMCs), taken at new diagnosis, from a patient treated with antithyroid drugs. These receptors were taken from a man aged 30 to 39 with Graves disease.

In its sample, this clonotype was seen many times. This chain uses TRBV7-8 with TRBJ2-3; 11 bases agree with TRBD2. CDR1 and CDR2 (germline): SGHVS, FQNEAQ. There are 15 residues in the CDR3. V lost 10 bases, J lost 5 bases, and 11 bases stayed unmatched. Here the CDR3 DNA reads TGTGCCACCGTATTAGCGGGAGGGCGCGGAGATACGCAGTATTTT. It is translated as CATVLAGGRGDTQYF.

There are a few counts of this clonotype. This CDR3 is CASSPDRGRVVNTGELFF. As DNA, the CDR3 is TGTGCCAGCAGCCCGGACAGGGGGCGCGTGGTGAACACCGGGGAGCTGTTTTTT. This chain links TRBV14 with TRBJ2-2; TRBD1 aligns across 11 bases. The germline gives CDR1 SGHDN, CDR2 FVKESK. The CDR3 consists of 18 residues. The ends lost 4 bases at V and 1 base at J; junction bases unmatched: 8.

This clonotype has more than one count but fewer than ten. One base away lies a much larger clone, so this may be a sequencing read error. The chain has TRBV6-1 and TRBJ1-1; D might be TRBD1 (6 bases). The CDR3 covers 15 residues. V lost 0 bases and J 4 bases, leaving 12 bases between the germline ends. Germline V gene sequence: CDR1 MNHNS, CDR2 SASEGT. The DNA for the CDR3 is TGTGCCAGCAGTGAAGCGGGGATAGGGGGCACTGAAGCTTTCTTT. This encodes CASSEAGIGGTEAFF.

Remarks on this clonotype: A much larger clone lies one base from this, so it may be a read error. The chain couples TRBV10-3 to TRBJ2-3; D ambiguous. CDR3 length: 13 residues. Germline V gene data show CDR1 as ENHRY and CDR2 as SYGVKD. CDR3 sequence (DNA): TGTGCCATCAGTGAGAGGGTTGAGGCCGAGCAGTGCTTC. Translating gives CAISERVEAEQCF.

V usage is TRBV12-3 or TRBV12-4 and J usage is TRBJ2-5, with 7 nucleotides matching TRBD1. The CDR3 runs to 15 residues. The trim removed 6 bases at V and 2 bases at J, leaving 9 bases unmatched. In DNA, the CDR3 is TGTGCCAGCAGCATAAATACGGGACAGCAAGAGACCCAGTACTTC. Translated, it gives CASSINTGQQETQYF.

This clonotype was seen ten or more times. V is TRBV12-3 or TRBV12-4 and J is TRBJ2-3; 8 nucleotides agree with TRBD1. The J segment lost 4 bases and the V segment lost 1 base, leaving 7 bases of the junction unmatched. The CDR3 runs 16 residues. The CDR3 nucleotides read TGTGCCAGCAGTTTAGTGGACAGGGCCTCCCCAGATACGCAGTATTTT. It yields the protein CASSLVDRASPDTQYF.

This sequence joins TRBV20-1 and TRBJ1-4, with no clear D. Trimming cost V 5 bases and J 0 bases, with 7 bases left between them. CDR3 size: 13 residues. Germline CDR1 reads DFQATT; CDR2 reads SNEGSKA (reference sequence). The CDR3 sequence is CSAPQPTNEKLFF. The CDR3 bases are TGCAGTGCTCCCCAACCAACTAATGAAAAACTGTTTTTT.

This chain connects TRBV18 to TRBJ1-2; no clear D. The CDR3 is 12 residues long. Germline CDR1 KGHSH, CDR2 LQKENI. Trimming stripped 3 bases from V and 6 bases from J, with 8 bases between. CDR3 sequence: CASSPEGDGYTF. CDR3 DNA: TGTGCCAGCTCACCCGAGGGCGATGGCTACACCTTC. Looking up the rest from reference TRBV18 and TRBJ1-2 gives the full variable domain: NAGVMQNPRHLVRRRGQEARLRCSPMKGHSHVYWYRQLPEEGLKFMVYLQKENIIDESGMPKERFSAEFPKEGPSILRIQQVVRGDSAAYFCASSPEGDGYTFGSGTRLTVV.

This clonotype was picked up many times. The CDR3 DNA reads as TGCAGTGTTCAGGAAGACCGCTCCACAGATACGCAGTATTTT. It specifies CSVQEDRSTDTQYF. The chain carries TRBV20-1 and TRBJ2-3; D unresolved. The ends were cut back, 7 bases at V and 2 bases at J, with 16 bases in the middle. This CDR3 region has 14 residues. The germline V gene encodes CDR1 DFQATT and CDR2 SNEGSKA (reference sequence).

Many counts were recorded for this clonotype. The genes are TRBV11-2 and TRBJ2-7; either TRBD1 or TRBD2 may supply D (5 bases each). V was shortened by 4 bases and J by 7 bases, with 23 bases between the two germline ends. CDR1 and CDR2 from the germline V gene are SGHAT and FQNNGV. The CDR3 contains 16 residues. The CDR3 reads CASSWDAEAYLREQYF. DNA for the CDR3: TGTGCCAGCAGCTGGGACGCGGAGGCGTACCTTCGAGAGCAGTACTTC.

At least ten counts were recorded for this clonotype. The rearrangement uses TRBV24-1 and TRBJ2-5, with TRBD1 matching 9 bases. The CDR3 runs to 15 residues. After removal of 4 bases from V and 4 bases from J, the junction contained 6 bases not matched to a gene. Germline loops: CDR1 KGHDR, CDR2 SFDVKD. The CDR3 region is CATSDTGTGRETQYF. CDR3 nucleotides: TGTGCCACCAGTGACACCGGGACAGGGAGAGAGACCCAGTACTTC.

This clonotype was seen ten or more times. The chain carries TRBV7-8 and TRBJ2-3; no clear D. CDR3 length equals 16 residues. From germline, CDR1 is SGHVS and CDR2 FQNEAQ. V gave up 5 bases and J gave up 3 bases, with 18 bases separating them. CDR3 residues: CASSPRTSKGTDTQYF. CDR3 nucleotide sequence: TGTGCCAGCAGCCCACGGACCAGTAAAGGGACAGATACGCAGTATTTT.

The table lists this clonotype with many counts. The chain links TRBV7-9 to TRBJ2-2; the match to TRBD1 covers 8 bases. V shed 5 bases, J shed 5 bases, and the junction held 10 bases outside the gene matches. The CDR3 covers 16 residues. Germline lookup yields CDR1 SEHNR and CDR2 FQNEAQ (reference sequence). As DNA, the CDR3 is TGTGCCAGCAGCCCTCGCGGGGACAGGCCTACCGGGGAGCTGTTTTTT. Translating it yields CASSPRGDRPTGELFF.

V gene TRBV6-9 combines with J gene TRBJ1-5, with 8 positions matching TRBD1. Germline CDR1 reads MNHGY; CDR2 reads SVAAGI. This CDR3 has 14 amino acids. Germline trimming cut 4 bases from V and 4 bases from J; bases unmatched to any gene: 3. The CDR3 DNA reads as TGTGCCAGCAGTTCGACAGGGGCAAATCAGCCCCAGCATTTT. This encodes CASSSTGANQPQHF.

This clonotype was observed many times. This chain links TRBV7-9 with TRBJ1-4; tentative D call: TRBD1 (6 bases). This CDR3 spans 14 amino acids. V lost 1 base to trimming and J lost 5 bases, with 8 bases between them. Germline V lookup: CDR1 SEHNR, CDR2 FQNEAQ (reference sequence). The DNA for the CDR3 is TGTGCCAGCAGCTTAGTGCAGGGGAATGAAAAACTGTTTTTT. It translates to CASSLVQGNEKLFF.

Many counts were recorded for this clonotype. This sequence joins TRBV12-5 and TRBJ2-2; TRBD2 matches at 10 bases. The trim removed 4 bases at V and 1 base at J, leaving 3 bases unmatched. Germline-derived CDR1 and CDR2 are LGHNT and FRNRAP. The CDR3 extends over 16 amino acids. The CDR3 here is CASGWTSGQNTGELFF. The CDR3 DNA reads TGTGCTAGTGGTTGGACTAGCGGACAGAACACCGGGGAGCTGTTTTTT. Supplemented by reference TRBV12-5 and TRBJ2-2, the full variable domain reads DARVTQTPRHKVTEMGQEVTMRCQPILGHNTVFWYRQTMMQGLELLAYFRNRAPLDDSGMPKDRFSAEMPDATLATLKIQPSEPRDSAVYFCASGWTSGQNTGELFFGEGSRLTVL.

This clonotype was recorded once. V is TRBV3-1 and J is TRBJ2-1; TRBD2 matches 10 bases. Per the germline V gene, CDR1 is LGHDT and CDR2 is YNNKEL (reference sequence). The V and J ends lost 6 bases and 7 bases, in that order; junction bases with no gene match: 15. CDR3 length: 17 amino acids. In DNA, the CDR3 is TGTGCCAGCAGAAGGAGCGGGGGGGCGAATTGTAAAAATGAGCAGTTCTTC. This codes for CASRRSGGANCKNEQFF.

This clonotype was seen at least ten times. The V and J genes are TRBV5-1 and TRBJ2-1; TRBD2 matches at 8 bases. The germline V gene encodes CDR1 SGHRS and CDR2 YFSETQ. Trimming took 4 bases from V and 4 from J; bases not matched to a gene: 7. CDR3 size: 15 residues. The CDR3: CASSQAAGGYNEQFF. The CDR3 bases are TGCGCCAGCAGCCAGGCCGCGGGAGGTTACAATGAGCAGTTCTTC.